This TCR beta chain was retrieved from a study of PD-1 blockade in classical Hodgkin lymphoma. General study points: The baseline diversity of complete responders showed similarity to that of newly diagnosed patients. Relative to healthy donors, newly diagnosed patients reportedly had lower baseline TCR diversity, which was reported as lower still in relapsed/refractory patients. Researchers reported that CD4+ TCR diversity, though not CD8+, rose significantly by C4D1.

Each patient's relapse followed autologous stem cell transplantation, and brentuximab vedotin exposure varied. The patients, who had relapsed/refractory classical Hodgkin lymphoma, achieved best responses of complete response, partial response or progressive disease. Only in-frame clones appear in the TCRdb table, and some are missing; sequencing was by immunoSEQ multiplex PCR. The data hold about 94,000 clones, with about 88% observed a single time. This CDR3 has 16 amino acids. J gave up 5 bases and V 4 bases, and 11 bases lay outside the gene matches. CDR1 is SGHAT and CDR2 is FQDESV in the germline V gene (reference sequence). On this clone: Its antigen is unknown.

The gene calls are TRBV11-1 and TRBJ2-7; 10 positions agree with TRBD1. The source is a human donor with classical Hodgkin lymphoma. The material was peripheral blood mononuclear cells (PBMCs), obtained before the second cycle of nivolumab. CDR3 loop: CASSSRGDRGPNEQYF. The CDR3 bases are TGTGCCAGCAGCTCCCGCGGGGACAGGGGACCAAACGAGCAGTACTTC.